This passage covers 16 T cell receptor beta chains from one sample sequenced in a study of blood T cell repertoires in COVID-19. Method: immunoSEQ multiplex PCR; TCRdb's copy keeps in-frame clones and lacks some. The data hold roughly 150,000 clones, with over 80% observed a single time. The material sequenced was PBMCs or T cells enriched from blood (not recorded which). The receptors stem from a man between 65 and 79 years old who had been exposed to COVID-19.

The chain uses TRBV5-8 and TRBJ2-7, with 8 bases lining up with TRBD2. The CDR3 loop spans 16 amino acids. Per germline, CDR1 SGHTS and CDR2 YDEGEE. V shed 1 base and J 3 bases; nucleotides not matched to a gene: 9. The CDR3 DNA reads TGTGCCAGCAGCTTGTCTTTAGCGGGGCCTTTCTACGAGCAGTACTTC. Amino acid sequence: CASSLSLAGPFYEQYF.

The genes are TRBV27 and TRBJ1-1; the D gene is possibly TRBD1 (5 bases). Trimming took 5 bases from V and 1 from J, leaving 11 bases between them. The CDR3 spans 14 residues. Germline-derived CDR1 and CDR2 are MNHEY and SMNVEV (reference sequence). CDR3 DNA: TGTGCCAGCAGTGTCCAGGGAGGGAACACTGAAGCTTTCTTT. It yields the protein CASSVQGGNTEAFF.

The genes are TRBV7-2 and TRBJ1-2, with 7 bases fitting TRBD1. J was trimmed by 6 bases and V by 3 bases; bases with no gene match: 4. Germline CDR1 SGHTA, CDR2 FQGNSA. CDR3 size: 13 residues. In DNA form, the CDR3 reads TGTGCCAGCAGCTTCGACAGGGCAAATGGCTACACCTTC. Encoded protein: CASSFDRANGYTF. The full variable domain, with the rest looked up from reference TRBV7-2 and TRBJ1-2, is GAGVSQSPSNKVTEKGKDVELRCDPISGHTALYWYRQSLGQGLEFLIYFQGNSAPDKSGLPSDRFSAERTGGSVSTLTIQRTQQEDSAVYLCASSFDRANGYTFGSGTRLTVV.

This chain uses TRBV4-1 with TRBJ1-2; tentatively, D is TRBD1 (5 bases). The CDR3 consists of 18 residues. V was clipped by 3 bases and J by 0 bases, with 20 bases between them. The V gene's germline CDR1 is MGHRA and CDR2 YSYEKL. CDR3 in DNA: TGCGCCAGCAGCCAGCCCCGGGAGGGAGGGGCAGCTAACTATGGCTACACCTTC. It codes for CASSQPREGGAANYGYTF.

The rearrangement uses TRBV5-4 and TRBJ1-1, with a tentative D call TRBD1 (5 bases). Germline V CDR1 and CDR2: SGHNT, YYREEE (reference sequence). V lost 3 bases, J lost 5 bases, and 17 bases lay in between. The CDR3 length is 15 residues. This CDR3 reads CASSSPQGMGTEAFF. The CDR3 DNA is TGTGCCAGCAGCTCCCCCCAGGGCATGGGGACTGAAGCTTTCTTT.

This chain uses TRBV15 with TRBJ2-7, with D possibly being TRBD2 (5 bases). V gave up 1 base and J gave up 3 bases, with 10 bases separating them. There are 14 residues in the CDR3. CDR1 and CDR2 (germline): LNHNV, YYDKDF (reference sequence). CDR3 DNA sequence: TGTGCCACCAGCAGAGGAGGGAATAACTACGAGCAGTACTTC. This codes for CATSRGGNNYEQYF.

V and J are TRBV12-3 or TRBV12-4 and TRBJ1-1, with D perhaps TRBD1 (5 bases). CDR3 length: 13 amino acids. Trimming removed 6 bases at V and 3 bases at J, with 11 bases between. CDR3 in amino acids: CASSPGFDTEAFF. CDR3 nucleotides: TGTGCCAGCAGCCCAGGGTTTGACACTGAAGCTTTCTTT.

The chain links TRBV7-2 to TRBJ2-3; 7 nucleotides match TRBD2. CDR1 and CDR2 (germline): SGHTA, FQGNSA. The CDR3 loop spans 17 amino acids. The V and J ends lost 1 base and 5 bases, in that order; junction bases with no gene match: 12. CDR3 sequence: CASSLVQSTGGRDTQYF. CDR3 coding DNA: TGTGCCAGCAGCTTAGTACAGTCGACGGGGGGACGAGATACGCAGTATTTT.

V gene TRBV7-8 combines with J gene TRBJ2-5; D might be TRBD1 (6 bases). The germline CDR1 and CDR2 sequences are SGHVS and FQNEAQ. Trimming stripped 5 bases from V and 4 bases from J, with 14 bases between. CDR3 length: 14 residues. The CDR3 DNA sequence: TGTGCCAGCAGCAAACAGGGTTCCGGAGAGACCCAGTACTTC. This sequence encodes CASSKQGSGETQYF.

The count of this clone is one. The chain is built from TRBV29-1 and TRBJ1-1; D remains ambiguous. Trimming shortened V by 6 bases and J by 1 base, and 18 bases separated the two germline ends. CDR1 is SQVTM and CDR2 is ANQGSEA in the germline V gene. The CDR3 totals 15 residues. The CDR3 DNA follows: TGCAGCGTCCCGCAGGCTTCCGGAGGGAACACTGAAGCTTTCTTT. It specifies CSVPQASGGNTEAFF.

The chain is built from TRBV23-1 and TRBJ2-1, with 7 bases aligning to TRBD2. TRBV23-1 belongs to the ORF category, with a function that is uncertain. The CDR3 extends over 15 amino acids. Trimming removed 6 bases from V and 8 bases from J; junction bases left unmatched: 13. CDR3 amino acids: CASRRTQAGRDEQFF. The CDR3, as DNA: TGCGCCAGCAGGCGGACTCAAGCGGGGCGGGATGAGCAGTTCTTC.

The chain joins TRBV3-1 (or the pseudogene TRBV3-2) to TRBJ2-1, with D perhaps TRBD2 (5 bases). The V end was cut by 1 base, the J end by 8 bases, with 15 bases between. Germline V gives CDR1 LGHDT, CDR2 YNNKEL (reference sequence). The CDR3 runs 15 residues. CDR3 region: CASSQGLVLRDEQFF. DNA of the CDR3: TGTGCCAGCAGCCAAGGACTTGTGTTGCGGGATGAGCAGTTCTTC.

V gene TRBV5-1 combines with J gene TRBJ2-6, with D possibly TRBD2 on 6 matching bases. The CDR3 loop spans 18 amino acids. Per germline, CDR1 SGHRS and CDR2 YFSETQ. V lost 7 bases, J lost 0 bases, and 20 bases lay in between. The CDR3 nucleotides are TGCGCCAGCGCCAACGGGGGACGGCTCAGCTCTGGGGCCAACGTCCTGACTTTC. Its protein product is CASANGGRLSSGANVLTF.

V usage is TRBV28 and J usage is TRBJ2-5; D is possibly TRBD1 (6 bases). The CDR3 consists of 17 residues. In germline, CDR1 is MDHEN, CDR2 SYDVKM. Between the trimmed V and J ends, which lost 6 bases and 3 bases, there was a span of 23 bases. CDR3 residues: CASSLSQYRAGEETQYF. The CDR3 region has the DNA TGTGCCAGCAGCTTGAGCCAGTACAGGGCAGGGGAAGAGACCCAGTACTTC.

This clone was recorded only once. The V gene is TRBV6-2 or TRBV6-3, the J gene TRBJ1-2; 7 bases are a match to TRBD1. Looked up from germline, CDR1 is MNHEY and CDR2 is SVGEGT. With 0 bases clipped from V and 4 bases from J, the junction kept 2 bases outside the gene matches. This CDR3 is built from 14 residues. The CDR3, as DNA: TGTGCCAGCAGTTACTCCGGGACAGCCTATGGCTACACCTTC. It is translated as CASSYSGTAYGYTF.

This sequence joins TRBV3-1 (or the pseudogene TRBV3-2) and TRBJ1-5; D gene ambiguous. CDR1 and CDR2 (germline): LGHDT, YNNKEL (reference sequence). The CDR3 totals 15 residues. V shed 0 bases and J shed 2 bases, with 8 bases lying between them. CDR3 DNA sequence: TGTGCCAGCAGCCAAGATCGGAGGGGCAATCAGCCCCAGCATTTT. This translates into CASSQDRRGNQPQHF.